This T cell receptor beta chain appears in the sequencing data of a study of T-cell memory formation after mild COVID-19. Study-wide context: For the most part, TCR clusters were specific to one donor.

TCRalpha and TCRbeta libraries used 5'RACE with constant-segment primers and UMIs. TCRdb reprocessed the 5' RACE reads via MiXCR and lists one record per CDR3 protein. The sample has more than 150,000 distinct CDR3 sequences, 9.5% to 13% seen once. This CDR3 comprises 14 residues. Germline-derived CDR1 and CDR2 are SNHLY and FYNNEI. J gave up 6 bases and V 5 bases, and 3 bases lay outside the gene matches. Whole-study findings and limits: There were some responding clones in pre-infection memory, which suggested that cross-reactive memory had joined. Largely, contracting CD4+ clones fell within CM and EM, and contracting CD8+ clones within EMRA.

The sample holds a few counts of this clonotype. Its matching antigen is unknown. This receptor was identified in a man in his late teens or twenties who had mild COVID-19 (a few samples of this study predate the infection). Cell type and time point are not known. This chain links TRBV2 with TRBJ2-3, with TRBD2 matching over 12 bases. What was sequenced was PBMCs or a T cell subset sorted from them (not recorded which). Written as DNA, the CDR3 is TGTGCCAGCAGTTGGACTAGCGGGGATGATACGCAGTATTTT. Amino acid sequence: CASSWTSGDDTQYF. Full variable domain (outside the CDR3, taken from reference TRBV2 and TRBJ2-3): EPEVTQTPSHQVTQMGQEVILRCVPISNHLYFYWYRQILGQKVEFLVSFYNNEISEKSEIFDDQFSVERPDGSNFTLKIRSTKLEDSAMYFCASSWTSGDDTQYFGPGTRLTVL.